This TCR beta chain was identified in a study of human T cells and chemical hapten exposure. Time point denoted: patch test 2, 6 weeks after DPC sensitization. Regarding treatment: therapeutic diphenylcyclopropenone sensitization with weekly scalp DPC. TCRdb used MiXCR to reprocess the RACE reads, holding one entry per CDR3 protein. Among hundreds of thousands of distinct CDR3 sequences listed, around 6% were seen once. Trimming shortened V by 1 base and J by 3 bases, and 9 bases separated the two germline ends. The germline V gene has CDR1 SEHNR and CDR2 FQNEAQ (reference sequence). The CDR3 contains 15 residues.

This TCR was sampled from a woman between 18 and 30 years old with alopecia areata. Some clones in this sample may be carry-over from other donors' samples. V usage is TRBV7-9 and J usage is TRBJ1-4; D unresolved. Here the sequenced sample was whole blood, taken in connection with sensitization to the hapten diphenylcyclopropenone (DPC). The CDR3 nucleotides are TGTGCCAGCAGCTTAGGTTGGGCAGCTAATGAAAAACTGTTTTTT. Translated: CASSLGWAANEKLFF.